These 24 T cell receptor beta chains share one sample of origin, sequenced in a study of beta chain features in type 1 diabetes. The isolated RNA, all of it, was reverse transcribed, so expressed TCRB transcripts were what got sequenced. Profiling relied on immunoSEQ multiplex PCR, and the TCRdb table lists in-frame clones only, not all of them. The sample carries over 150,000 clones, under 9.5% recorded once. Sequencing was done on a sample of central memory CD4+ T cells from blood. The source of these receptors is a man aged 18-30 years in good health.

This clone showed up just a few times. The rearrangement joins TRBV4-3 to TRBJ1-6, with 7 bases fitting TRBD1. J was trimmed by 6 bases and V by 1 base; bases with no gene match: 3. Per the germline V gene, CDR1 is LGHNA and CDR2 is YSLEER. The CDR3 extends over 15 amino acids. Here the CDR3 reads CASSQGDSRNSPLHF. CDR3 DNA sequence: TGCGCCAGCAGCCAAGGGGACAGCCGTAATTCACCCCTCCACTTT.

The chain recombines TRBV6-1 with TRBJ2-7, with a possible D match to TRBD2 (5 bases). Trimming took off 6 bases at V and 7 bases at J, with 10 bases between the two ends. CDR3 length equals 11 residues. Germline CDR1 and CDR2: MNHNS and SASEGT. CDR3 in amino acids: CASRREREQYF. The CDR3 DNA reads TGTGCCAGCAGAAGGGAGCGGGAGCAGTACTTC.

This clone came up many times. This chain's CDR3 is CASSLDAGGNGQYF. CDR3 DNA sequence: TGTGCCAGCAGCTTAGACGCCGGGGGTAATGGCCAGTACTTC. V is TRBV9 and J is TRBJ2-5; maybe TRBD2 (6 bases). Germline V lookup: CDR1 SGDLS, CDR2 YYNGEE. Between the trimmed V and J ends, which lost 4 bases and 10 bases, there was a span of 20 bases. CDR3 length equals 14 residues. Full variable domain (outside the CDR3, taken from reference TRBV9 and TRBJ2-5): DSGVTQTPKHLITATGQRVTLRCSPRSGDLSVYWYQQSLDQGLQFLIQYYNGEERAKGNILERFSAQQFPDLHSELNLSSLELGDSALYFCASSLDAGGNGQYFGPGTRLLVL.

V gene TRBV7-2 combines with J gene TRBJ2-3; a weak D match, TRBD1 (5 bases). V lost 5 bases to trimming and J lost 2 bases, with 11 bases between them. The CDR3 has 14 residues. The germline gives CDR1 SGHTA, CDR2 FQGNSA. CDR3 region: CASSQGQLTDTQYF. DNA of the CDR3: TGTGCCAGCAGCCAAGGACAACTCACAGATACGCAGTATTTT.

This clone was seen a handful of times. This rearrangement joins TRBV7-2 to TRBJ1-5; D not certain. V shed 6 bases and J shed 0 bases, with 9 bases lying between them. The CDR3 runs to 14 residues. Germline V lookup: CDR1 SGHTA, CDR2 FQGNSA. CDR3 region: CASRRQGSNQPQHF. The CDR3 coding sequence is TGTGCCAGCAGGAGACAAGGTAGCAATCAGCCCCAGCATTTT.

The rearrangement joins TRBV19 to TRBJ2-7, with TRBD2 matching 7 bases. The germline gives CDR1 LNHDA, CDR2 SQIVND (reference sequence). V gave up 1 base and J gave up 9 bases; unmatched junction bases: 12. This CDR3 has 15 amino acids. The CDR3 sequence: CASSIAPGGLEGQYF. CDR3 DNA: TGTGCCAGTAGTATAGCCCCGGGAGGCCTCGAGGGGCAGTACTTC.

The table lists this clone with a few counts. The J gene is TRBJ1-1, the V gene TRBV9, with 10 nucleotides matching TRBD1. The CDR3 consists of 16 residues. Germline-derived CDR1 and CDR2 are SGDLS and YYNGEE. J lost 1 base, V lost 4 bases, and 7 bases had no gene match. CDR3 in DNA: TGTGCCAGCAGCTTAGGGACAGGGGCTTCGAACACTGAAGCTTTCTTT. Protein: CASSLGTGASNTEAFF.

The rearrangement joins TRBV7-2 to TRBJ2-3; tentative D call: TRBD2 (6 bases). Germline V gene data show CDR1 as SGHTA and CDR2 as FQGNSA. Trimming shortened V by 5 bases and J by 4 bases, and 19 bases separated the two germline ends. This CDR3 contains 16 residues. Written as DNA, the CDR3 is TGTGCCAGCAGCCCCTTGGGGGGAGGAAGGGCAGATACGCAGTATTTT. This sequence encodes CASSPLGGGRADTQYF. The variable domain in full, completed from reference TRBV7-2 and TRBJ2-3, reads GAGVSQSPSNKVTEKGKDVELRCDPISGHTALYWYRQSLGQGLEFLIYFQGNSAPDKSGLPSDRFSAERTGGSVSTLTIQRTQQEDSAVYLCASSPLGGGRADTQYFGPGTRLTVL.

This clone occurred a few times. V gene TRBV28 combines with J gene TRBJ1-1, with a possible D match to TRBD1 (6 bases). The germline gives CDR1 MDHEN, CDR2 SYDVKM. This CDR3 is 15 amino acids long. With 5 bases removed from V and 9 bases from J, the gap between germline ends came to 22 bases. The CDR3 is CASSGQGWIKVKAFF. For the CDR3, the DNA is TGTGCCAGCAGTGGGCAGGGGTGGATAAAGGTGAAAGCTTTCTTT. Looking up the rest from reference TRBV28 and TRBJ1-1 gives the full variable domain: DVKVTQSSRYLVKRTGEKVFLECVQDMDHENMFWYRQDPGLGLRLIYFSYDVKMKEKGDIPEGYSVSREKKERFSLILESASTNQTSMYLCASSGQGWIKVKAFFGQGTRLTVV.

In this sample, this clone turned up a few times. This chain uses TRBV6-1 with TRBJ2-1, with 8 bases identical to TRBD2. CDR1 and CDR2 (germline): MNHNS, SASEGT. CDR3 length: 14 amino acids. V shed 4 bases and J 10 bases; nucleotides not matched to a gene: 9. The CDR3 region has the DNA TGTGCCAGCAGTGGTTTAGCGGGGTACGGCGAGCAGTTCTTC. Translated, it gives CASSGLAGYGEQFF.

This clone was recorded many times. The genes are TRBV10-3 and TRBJ2-5; D may be TRBD2 (5 bases). CDR1 and CDR2 (germline): ENHRY, SYGVKD. There are 14 residues in the CDR3. The V and J ends lost 4 bases and 7 bases respectively, with 16 bases between them. In DNA, the CDR3 is TGTGCCATCAGTGGGACTTCTGACGAAGGGACCCAGTACTTC. It encodes CAISGTSDEGTQYF.

There are a few counts of this clone. The rearrangement joins TRBV7-2 to TRBJ2-4, with D tentatively TRBD2 (5 bases). Germline loops: CDR1 SGHTA, CDR2 FQGNSA. The CDR3 totals 14 residues. Trimming left V 4 bases short and J 6 bases short, with 13 bases between. The CDR3 reads CASSSPGLGNIQYF. In nucleotides, the CDR3 is TGTGCCAGCAGCTCGCCGGGATTGGGAAACATTCAGTACTTC.

A few counts support this clone. The chain is built from TRBV19 and TRBJ2-2; 10 nucleotides agree with TRBD1. This CDR3 comprises 15 residues. Unmatched junction bases numbered 2, after V lost 3 bases and J lost 4 bases. Germline-derived CDR1 and CDR2 are LNHDA and SQIVND (reference sequence). The CDR3 sequence: CASSIGTGVTGELFF. The CDR3 DNA reads TGTGCCAGTAGTATTGGGACAGGGGTCACCGGGGAGCTGTTTTTT.

This clone appeared many times. The chain has TRBV27 and TRBJ1-2, with 7 positions matching TRBD1. This CDR3 has 14 residues. V lost 7 bases and J lost 4; bases outside the gene matches: 9. CDR1 is MNHEY, CDR2 SMNVEV, per germline (reference sequence). The CDR3 region is CASTPTGTSYGYTF. CDR3 coding DNA: TGTGCCAGCACCCCGACAGGGACCTCCTATGGCTACACCTTC.

Here the CDR3 reads CATAGGSNEKLFF. Here the CDR3 DNA reads TGTGCCACCGCCGGAGGGTCTAATGAAAAACTGTTTTTT. This chain uses TRBV6-5 with TRBJ1-4; the D is unclear. The CDR3 length is 13 residues. The ends were cut back, 10 bases at V and 3 bases at J, with 12 bases in the middle. Germline-derived CDR1 and CDR2 are MNHEY and SVGAGI.

Ten or more counts support this clone. V is TRBV5-6 and J is TRBJ1-2, with TRBD1 as a possible D gene (6 bases). This CDR3 is 14 amino acids long. CDR1 and CDR2 from the germline V gene are SGHDT and YYEEEE. V was cut by 1 base and J by 3 bases, with 10 bases left in between. CDR3 in amino acids: CASSLQGRDYGYTF. CDR3 sequence (DNA): TGTGCCAGCAGCTTGCAGGGGCGCGACTATGGCTACACCTTC.

As for this clone: Being one base from a much bigger clone, this may be a read error. The same CDR3 can be traced to other DNA sequences in this sample. The chain links TRBV11-2 to TRBJ2-1, with TRBD1 matching over 9 bases. Germline CDR1 and CDR2: SGHAT and FQNNGV. The junction had 0 bases not matched to a gene; V was cut back by 0 bases and J by 3 bases. CDR3 length: 15 amino acids. The DNA for the CDR3 is TGTGCCAGCAGCTTAGAGGGACAGGGCTACAATGAGCAGTTCTTC. This translates into CASSLEGQGYNEQFF.

The rearrangement uses TRBV5-5 and TRBJ2-7; 9 bases agree with TRBD2. The trim removed 3 bases at V and 3 bases at J, leaving 7 bases unmatched. Germline CDR1 and CDR2: SGHKS and YYEKEE (reference sequence). The length of the CDR3 is 15 residues. The CDR3: CASSWDRLADYEQYF. CDR3 nucleotides: TGTGCCAGCAGCTGGGATCGACTAGCGGACTACGAGCAGTACTTC.

This chain uses TRBV5-4 with TRBJ2-5; 14 positions match TRBD2. The CDR3 consists of 17 residues. Germline CDR1 reads SGHNT; CDR2 reads YYREEE (reference sequence). The trim removed 3 bases at V and 4 bases at J, leaving 8 bases unmatched. The CDR3 sequence: CASSSMGLAGVGETQYF. CDR3 coding DNA: TGTGCCAGCAGCTCCATGGGACTAGCGGGAGTGGGAGAGACCCAGTACTTC.

The rearrangement links TRBV7-3 to TRBJ1-5; no firm D call. V gave up 1 base and J gave up 5 bases, with 6 bases separating them. This CDR3 comprises 13 residues. CDR1 SGHTA and CDR2 FQGTGA come from the germline V gene. CDR3 sequence reads: CASSLSADQPQHF. CDR3 DNA sequence: TGTGCCAGCAGCTTAAGCGCGGATCAGCCCCAGCATTTT.

This chain uses TRBV7-9 with TRBJ2-7, with 8 bases lining up with TRBD1. Trimming removed 7 bases from V and 3 bases from J; junction bases left unmatched: 2. This CDR3 contains 12 residues. The germline CDR1 and CDR2 sequences are SEHNR and FQNEAQ (reference sequence). For the CDR3, the DNA is TGTGCCAGCAAAGACAGGGGCTACGAGCAGTACTTC. Translation: CASKDRGYEQYF.

The chain carries TRBV7-9 and TRBJ2-5; perhaps TRBD2 as D (5 bases). V dropped 7 bases and J dropped 4 bases, with 10 bases sitting between them. In germline, CDR1 is SEHNR, CDR2 FQNEAQ (reference sequence). The CDR3 length is 12 residues. The CDR3: CASTGLGETQYF. CDR3 coding DNA: TGTGCCAGCACAGGACTGGGAGAGACCCAGTACTTC.

The V gene is TRBV6-5, the J gene TRBJ1-1; D is undetermined. The CDR3 spans 15 residues. The germline V gene encodes CDR1 MNHEY and CDR2 SVGAGI. V was trimmed by 5 bases and J by 4 bases, leaving 17 bases between them. The chain's CDR3 is CASSTVGAGGTEAFF. CDR3 nucleotides: TGTGCCAGCAGTACGGTGGGAGCAGGTGGCACTGAAGCTTTCTTT.

By share of the sample, this clone is medium-sized (0.01 to 0.1%). The chain carries TRBV30 and TRBJ2-1; D perhaps matches TRBD2 (6 bases). Germline V gives CDR1 GTSNPN, CDR2 SVGIG (reference sequence). The CDR3 is 17 amino acids. V shed 5 bases and J shed 0 bases, with 20 bases lying between them. Written as DNA, the CDR3 is TGTGCCTGGGCACCGTCCCATTACGGGAGCTCCTACAATGAGCAGTTCTTC. It codes for CAWAPSHYGSSYNEQFF.